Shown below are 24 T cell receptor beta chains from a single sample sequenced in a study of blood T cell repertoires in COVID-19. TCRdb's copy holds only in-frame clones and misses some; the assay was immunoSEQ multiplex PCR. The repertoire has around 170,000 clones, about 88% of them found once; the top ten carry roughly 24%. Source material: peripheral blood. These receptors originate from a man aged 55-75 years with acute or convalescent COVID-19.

The CDR3 here is CASCQGSYEQYF. As DNA, the CDR3 is TGTGCCAGCTGCCAGGGCTCCTACGAGCAGTACTTC. The chain couples TRBV6-6 to TRBJ2-7; TRBD1 might be the D (5 bases). The CDR3 consists of 12 residues. Germline V CDR1 and CDR2: MNHNY, SVGAGI (reference sequence). V was trimmed by 8 bases and J by 0 bases, leaving 8 bases between them.

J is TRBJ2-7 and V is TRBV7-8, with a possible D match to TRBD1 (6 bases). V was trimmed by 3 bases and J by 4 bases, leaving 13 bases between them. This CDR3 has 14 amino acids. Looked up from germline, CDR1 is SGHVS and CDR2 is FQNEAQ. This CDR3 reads CASSLDFRGYEQYV. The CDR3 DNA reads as TGTGCCAGCAGCTTGGATTTCAGGGGTTACGAGCAGTACGTC.

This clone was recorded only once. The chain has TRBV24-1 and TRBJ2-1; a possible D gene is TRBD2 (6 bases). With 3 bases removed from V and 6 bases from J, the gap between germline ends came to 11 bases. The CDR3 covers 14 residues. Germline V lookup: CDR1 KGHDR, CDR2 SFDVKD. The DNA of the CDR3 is TGTGCCACCAGTGATCGGACGGGACTCAATGAGCAGTTCTTC. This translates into CATSDRTGLNEQFF.

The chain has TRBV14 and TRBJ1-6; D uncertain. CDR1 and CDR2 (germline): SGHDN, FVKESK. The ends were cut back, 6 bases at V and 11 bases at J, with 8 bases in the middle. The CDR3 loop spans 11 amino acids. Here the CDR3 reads CASSAGAPLHF. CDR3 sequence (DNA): TGTGCCAGCAGTGCCGGGGCACCCCTCCACTTT.

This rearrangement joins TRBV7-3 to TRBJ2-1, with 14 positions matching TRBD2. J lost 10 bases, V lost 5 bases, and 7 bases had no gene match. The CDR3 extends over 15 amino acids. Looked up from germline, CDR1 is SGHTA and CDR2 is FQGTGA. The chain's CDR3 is CASSLTSGGAREQFF. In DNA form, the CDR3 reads TGTGCCAGCAGCCTGACTAGCGGGGGGGCCCGGGAGCAGTTCTTC.

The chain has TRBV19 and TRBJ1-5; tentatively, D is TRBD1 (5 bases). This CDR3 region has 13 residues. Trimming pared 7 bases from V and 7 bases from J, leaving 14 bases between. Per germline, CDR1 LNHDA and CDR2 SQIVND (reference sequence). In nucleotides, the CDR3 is TGTGCCAGTACCCACGGGGGGAAACAGCCCCAGCATTTT. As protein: CASTHGGKQPQHF. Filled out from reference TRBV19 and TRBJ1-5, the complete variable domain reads DGGITQSPKYLFRKEGQNVTLSCEQNLNHDAMYWYRQDPGQGLRLIYYSQIVNDFQKGDIAEGYSVSREKKESFPLTVTSAQKNPTAFYLCASTHGGKQPQHFGDGTRLSIL.

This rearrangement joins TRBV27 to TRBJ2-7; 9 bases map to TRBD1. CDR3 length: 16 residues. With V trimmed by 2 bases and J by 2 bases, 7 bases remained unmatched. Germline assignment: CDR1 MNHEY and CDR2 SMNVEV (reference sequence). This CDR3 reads CASSLPGQGKTYEQYV. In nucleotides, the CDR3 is TGTGCCAGCAGTTTACCGGGACAGGGAAAGACCTACGAGCAGTACGTC.

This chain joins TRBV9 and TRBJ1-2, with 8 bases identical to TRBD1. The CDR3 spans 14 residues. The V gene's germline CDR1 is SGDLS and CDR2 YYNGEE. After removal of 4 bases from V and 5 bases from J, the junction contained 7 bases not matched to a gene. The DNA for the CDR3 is TGTGCCAGCAGCCCAGGACAGGGACAGTATGGCTACACCTTC. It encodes CASSPGQGQYGYTF.

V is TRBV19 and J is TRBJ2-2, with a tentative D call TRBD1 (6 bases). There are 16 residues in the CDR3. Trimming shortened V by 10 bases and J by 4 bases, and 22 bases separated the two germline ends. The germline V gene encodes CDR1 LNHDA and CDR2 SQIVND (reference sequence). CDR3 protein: CATTRTRGAGTGELFF. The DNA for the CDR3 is TGTGCCACTACCAGGACCAGGGGAGCCGGCACCGGGGAGCTGTTTTTT.

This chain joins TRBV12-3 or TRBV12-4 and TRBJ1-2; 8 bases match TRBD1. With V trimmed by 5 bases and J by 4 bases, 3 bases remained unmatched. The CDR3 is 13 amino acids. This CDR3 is CASSRQGTYGYTF. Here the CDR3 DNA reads TGTGCCAGCAGTCGACAGGGGACCTATGGCTACACCTTC.

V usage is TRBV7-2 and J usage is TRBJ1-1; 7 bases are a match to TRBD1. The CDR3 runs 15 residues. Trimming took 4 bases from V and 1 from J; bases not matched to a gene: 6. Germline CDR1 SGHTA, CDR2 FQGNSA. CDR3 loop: CASSSRDRQNTEAFF. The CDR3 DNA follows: TGTGCCAGCAGCTCGCGGGACAGACAGAACACTGAAGCTTTCTTT.

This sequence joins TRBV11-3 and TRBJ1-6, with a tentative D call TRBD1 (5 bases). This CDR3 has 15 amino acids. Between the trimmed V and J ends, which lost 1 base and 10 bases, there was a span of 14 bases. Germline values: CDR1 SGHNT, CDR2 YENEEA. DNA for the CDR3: TGTGCCAGCAGCTTAGGGGGGAGGTCACTCTCACCCCTCCACTTT. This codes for CASSLGGRSLSPLHF.

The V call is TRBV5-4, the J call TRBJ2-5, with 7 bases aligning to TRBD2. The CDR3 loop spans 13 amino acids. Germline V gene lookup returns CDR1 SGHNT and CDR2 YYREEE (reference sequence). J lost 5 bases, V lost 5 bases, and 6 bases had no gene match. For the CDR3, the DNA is TGTGCCAGCAGAACCCTAGCGGCGGAGACCCAGTACTTC. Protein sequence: CASRTLAAETQYF.

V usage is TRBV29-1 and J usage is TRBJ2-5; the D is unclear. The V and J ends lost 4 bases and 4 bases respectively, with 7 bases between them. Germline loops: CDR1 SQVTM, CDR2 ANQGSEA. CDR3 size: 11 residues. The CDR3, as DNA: TGCAGCGTTGCCCAGGTAGAGACCCAGTACTTC. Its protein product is CSVAQVETQYF.

CDR3 nucleotides: TGTGCCAGCAGCGCCGGGACAGGGCAAACCCAGTACTTC. Its protein product is CASSAGTGQTQYF. The chain combines TRBV11-3 with TRBJ2-5, with 9 bases identical to TRBD1. V dropped 5 bases and J dropped 8; count of bases not matched to a gene: 6. The CDR3 has 13 residues. Per the germline V gene, CDR1 is SGHNT and CDR2 is YENEEA.

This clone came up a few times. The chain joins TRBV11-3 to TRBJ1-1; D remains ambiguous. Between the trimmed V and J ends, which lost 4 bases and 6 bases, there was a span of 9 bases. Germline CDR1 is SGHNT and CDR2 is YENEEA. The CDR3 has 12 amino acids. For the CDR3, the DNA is TGTGCCAGCAGCTCCGCCGGGGCTGAAGCTTTCTTT. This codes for CASSSAGAEAFF. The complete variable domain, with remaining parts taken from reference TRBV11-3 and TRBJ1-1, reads EAGVVQSPRYKIIEKKQPVAFWCNPISGHNTLYWYLQNLGQGPELLIRYENEEAVDDSQLPKDRFSAERLKGVDSTLKIQPAELGDSAVYLCASSSAGAEAFFGQGTRLTVV.

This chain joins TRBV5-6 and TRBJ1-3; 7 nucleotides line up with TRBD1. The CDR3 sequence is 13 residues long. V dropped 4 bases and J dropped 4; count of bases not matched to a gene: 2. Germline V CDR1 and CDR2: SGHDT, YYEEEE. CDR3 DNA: TGTGCCAGCAGCCGGGACAGAGGAAACACCATATATTTT. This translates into CASSRDRGNTIYF.

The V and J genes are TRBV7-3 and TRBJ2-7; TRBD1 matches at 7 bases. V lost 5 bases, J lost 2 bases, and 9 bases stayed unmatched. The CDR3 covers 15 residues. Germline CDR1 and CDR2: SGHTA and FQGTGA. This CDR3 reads CASSLMFGTAYEQYF. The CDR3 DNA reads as TGTGCCAGCAGCCTTATGTTCGGGACAGCCTACGAGCAGTACTTC.

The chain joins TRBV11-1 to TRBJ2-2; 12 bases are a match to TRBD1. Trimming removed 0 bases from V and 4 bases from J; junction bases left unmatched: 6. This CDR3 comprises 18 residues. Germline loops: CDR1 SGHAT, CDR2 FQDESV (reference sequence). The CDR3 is CASSLAPGQGAGTGELFF. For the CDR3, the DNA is TGTGCCAGCAGCTTAGCCCCGGGACAGGGGGCTGGCACCGGGGAGCTGTTTTTT.

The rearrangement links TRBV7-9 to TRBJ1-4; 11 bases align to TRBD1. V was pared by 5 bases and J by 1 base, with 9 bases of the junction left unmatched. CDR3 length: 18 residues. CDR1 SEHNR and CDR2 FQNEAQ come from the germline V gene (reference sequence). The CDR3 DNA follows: TGTGCCAGCAGCCCGCGGGACAGGGGGGCAGAAACTAATGAAAAACTGTTTTTT. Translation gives CASSPRDRGAETNEKLFF.

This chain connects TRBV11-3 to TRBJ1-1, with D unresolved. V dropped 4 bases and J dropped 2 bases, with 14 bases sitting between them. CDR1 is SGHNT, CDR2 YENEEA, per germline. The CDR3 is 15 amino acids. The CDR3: CASSSHTAPNTEAFF. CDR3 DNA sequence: TGTGCCAGCAGCTCCCACACCGCCCCAAACACTGAAGCTTTCTTT.

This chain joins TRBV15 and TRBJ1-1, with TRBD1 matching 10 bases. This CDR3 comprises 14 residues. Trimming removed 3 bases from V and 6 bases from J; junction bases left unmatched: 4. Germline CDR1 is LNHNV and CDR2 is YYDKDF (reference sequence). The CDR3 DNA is TGTGCCACCAGCAGGGCCGGGACAGGGGCTGAAGCTTTCTTT. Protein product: CATSRAGTGAEAFF.

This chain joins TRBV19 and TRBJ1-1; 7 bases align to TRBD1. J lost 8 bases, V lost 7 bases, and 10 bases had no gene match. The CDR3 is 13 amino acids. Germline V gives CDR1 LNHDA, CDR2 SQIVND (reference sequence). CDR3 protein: CASTKLPGQEAFF. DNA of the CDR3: TGTGCCAGTACCAAACTCCCGGGACAGGAAGCTTTCTTT.

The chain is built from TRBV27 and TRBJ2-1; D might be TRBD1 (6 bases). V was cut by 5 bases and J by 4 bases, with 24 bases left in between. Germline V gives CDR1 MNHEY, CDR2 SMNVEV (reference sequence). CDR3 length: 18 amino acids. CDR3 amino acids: CASSPPFLRGPPYNEQFF. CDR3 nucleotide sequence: TGTGCCAGCAGTCCCCCCTTCCTCAGGGGACCCCCATACAATGAGCAGTTCTTC.